The present TCR beta chain was sequenced within a study of cytomegalovirus exposure and HLA in healthy donors. Study-wide results and limits: The productive fraction for most TCR beta V segments was about 87% or about 30% in an earlier analysis.

The PCR used 60 Vbeta and 13 Jbeta primers. Clones were read by immunoSEQ multiplex PCR, and TCRdb kept only the in-frame ones, dropping some. In the table there are 150,000 to 200,000 clones, 75% to 90% of which are singletons. The germline V gene encodes CDR1 MNHEY and CDR2 SMNVEV (reference sequence). The CDR3 is 12 residues long. The ends were cut back, 8 bases at V and 6 bases at J, with 13 bases in the middle. A note on this clone: Its antigen is currently unknown.

The specimen was PBMCs. The TCR was taken from a girl aged 2-10 years in good health and CMV-seropositive. The gene calls are TRBV27 and TRBJ1-2, with D unresolved. The CDR3 protein is CASRGGYHGYTF. In DNA form, the CDR3 reads TGTGCCAGCCGGGGAGGGTACCATGGCTACACCTTC.